The rows below give T cell receptor beta chains drawn from one sample of a study of T cell repertoires in urothelial bladder cancer. TCRdb's copy holds only in-frame clones and misses some; the assay was immunoSEQ multiplex PCR. This sample yields under 15,000 clones, of which 66% are seen a single time; 8% to 9% belongs to the top ten. Sequenced: tumor-infiltrating cells from bladder cancer. The receptors were gathered from a human donor with urothelial carcinoma. CDR3s include the opening cysteine and the closing phenylalanine or tryptophan. Fields, in order: clone size, CDR3 length, J gene, D gene, V gene, CDR3 protein, CDR3 DNA. D genes are given only for firm matches. Part of the rows lack a size; the others show once, few, many or a class for expanded clones.

NA,15,TRBJ1-2,TRBD1,TRBV5-6,CASRPTKTGVYGYTF,TGTGCCAGCAGGCCGACGAAGACAGGGGTATATGGCTACACCTTC
NA,13,TRBJ1-1,NA,TRBV19,CASPDGMNTEAFF,TGTGCCAGTCCGGACGGAATGAACACTGAAGCTTTCTTT
few,15,TRBJ1-2,TRBD1,TRBV4-1,CASGRREGQMWGYTF,TGCGCCAGCGGACGAAGAGAGGGACAGATGTGGGGCTACACCTTC
NA,14,TRBJ2-2,NA,TRBV4-1,CASSLTGNTGELFF,TGCGCCAGCAGCCTAACAGGAAACACCGGGGAGCTGTTTTTT
few,14,TRBJ1-5,TRBD1,TRBV2,CASSETGVNQPQHF,TGTGCCAGCAGTGAGACAGGGGTAAATCAGCCCCAGCATTTT
NA,14,TRBJ1-1,NA,TRBV6-1,CASSGRTVNTEAFF,TGTGCCAGCAGTGGGCGGACGGTGAACACTGAAGCTTTCTTT
NA,12,TRBJ2-3,NA,TRBV18,CASATVTDTQYF,TGTGCCAGCGCGACGGTAACAGATACGCAGTATTTT
few,15,TRBJ1-2,NA,TRBV30,CAWSGGLLLNYGYTF,TGTGCCTGGAGTGGTGGACTGTTATTAAACTATGGCTACACCTTC
NA,16,TRBJ1-3,NA,TRBV28,CASSAGQSFSGNTIYF,TGTGCCAGCAGTGCCGGACAGTCGTTCTCTGGAAACACCATATATTTT
NA,14,TRBJ2-2,NA,TRBV14,CASSKNRDTGELFF,TGTGCCAGCAGCAAAAACAGGGACACCGGGGAGCTGTTTTTT
few,14,TRBJ1-5,NA,TRBV27,CASSREPGQMVQHF,TGTGCCAGCAGCCGAGAGCCCGGGCAGATGGTCCAGCATTTT
NA,13,TRBJ2-5,NA,TRBV7-9,CASSSPRGETQYF,TGTGCCAGCAGCTCTCCCCGGGGTGAGACCCAGTACTTC
NA,16,TRBJ1-1,NA,TRBV4-2,CASSQDLEGGRTEAFF,TGTGCCAGCAGCCAAGATCTTGAGGGAGGACGGACTGAAGCTTTCTTT
few,14,TRBJ2-3,NA,TRBV15,CATSRRPTADTQYF,TGTGCCACTTCGAGGAGGCCGACAGCAGATACGCAGTATTTT
NA,15,TRBJ1-3,NA,TRBV5-1,CASSFGDPSGNTIYF,TGCGCCAGCAGCTTTGGGGACCCCTCTGGAAACACCATATATTTT
NA,15,TRBJ1-6,NA,TRBV7-8,CASSLTDRPTDTLHF,TGTGCCAGCAGCTTAACGGATAGACCCACAGACACCCTCCACTTT
NA,15,TRBJ2-3,NA,TRBV11-3,CASSPTTPSTDTQYF,TGTGCCAGCAGCCCTACTACCCCCTCCACAGATACGCAGTATTTT
NA,15,TRBJ2-2,NA,TRBV25-1,CASSDGRVNTGELFF,TGTGCCAGCAGTGACGGGCGGGTCAACACCGGGGAGCTGTTTTTT
NA,14,TRBJ1-2,TRBD1,TRBV19,CASSIAGQGKGYTF,TGTGCCAGTAGTATAGCCGGACAGGGGAAGGGCTACACCTTC
NA,17,TRBJ1-4,NA,TRBV9,CARKGGIWETTNEKLFF,TGTGCCAGAAAGGGCGGTATCTGGGAAACAACTAATGAAAAACTGTTTTTT
NA,17,TRBJ2-3,NA,TRBV19,CASSIDVGGLSTDTQYF,TGTGCCAGTAGTATAGACGTCGGGGGGCTTAGCACAGATACGCAGTATTTT
NA,12,TRBJ1-1,NA,TRBV6-5,CASSPSLSEAFF,TGTGCCAGCAGTCCATCGTTATCTGAAGCTTTCTTT
once,16,TRBJ2-1,TRBD2,TRBV7-2,CASSLVTSGGANEQFF,TGTGCCAGCAGCTTAGTGACTAGCGGGGGGGCCAATGAGCAGTTCTTC
NA,13,TRBJ2-1,TRBD2,TRBV6-5,CASRGTSYNEQFF,TGTGCCAGCAGGGGGACTAGCTACAATGAGCAGTTCTTC
NA,14,TRBJ1-4,TRBD1,TRBV4-3,CASSDTGDNEKLFF,TGCGCCAGCAGCGATACAGGGGATAATGAAAAACTGTTTTTT
NA,14,TRBJ1-5,NA,TRBV2,CASSEAPGVQPQHF,TGTGCCAGCAGTGAAGCGCCAGGGGTTCAGCCCCAGCATTTT
few,14,TRBJ2-5,NA,TRBV6-5,CASSSGPGQETQYF,TGTGCCAGCAGTTCCGGGCCAGGCCAAGAGACCCAGTACTTC
few,17,TRBJ2-3,TRBD2,TRBV5-1,CASSPQLPGGAVDTQYF,TGCGCCAGCTCCCCCCAGCTACCCGGGGGGGCCGTGGATACGCAGTATTTT
NA,17,TRBJ2-2,TRBD2,TRBV5-6,CASSLGRLAGDAGELFF,TGTGCCAGCAGCTTAGGTAGACTAGCGGGGGACGCCGGGGAGCTGTTTTTT
once,15,TRBJ2-3,TRBD2,TRBV29-1,CSGLKLAGRVDTQYF,TGCAGCGGCCTGAAACTAGCTGGGAGGGTGGATACGCAGTATTTT
few,15,TRBJ2-1,NA,TRBV11-3,CASSLVGGSYNEQFF,TGTGCCAGCAGCTTAGTGGGCGGCTCCTACAATGAGCAGTTCTTC
NA,13,TRBJ2-5,TRBD1,TRBV5-3,CARSRDREETQYF,TGTGCCAGAAGCCGGGACAGGGAAGAGACCCAGTACTTC
once,13,TRBJ1-1,TRBD1,TRBV7-3,CASSKDRGTEAFF,TGTGCCAGCAGCAAGGACAGGGGCACTGAAGCTTTCTTT
NA,14,TRBJ2-7,NA,TRBV2,CASSEGSLSYEQYF,TGTGCCAGCAGTGAGGGCAGTTTATCCTACGAGCAGTACTTC
NA,15,TRBJ2-7,TRBD2,TRBV4-3,CASSQDLAGAYEQYF,TGCGCCAGCAGCCAAGATCTAGCGGGGGCCTACGAGCAGTACTTC
few,14,TRBJ2-5,NA,TRBV7-2,CASSLQGLGETQYF,TGTGCCAGCAGCTTACAGGGCCTAGGGGAGACCCAGTACTTC
NA,15,TRBJ2-3,TRBD1,TRBV7-7,CASSLGQGQTDTQYF,TGTGCTAGCAGCTTGGGACAGGGGCAGACAGATACGCAGTATTTT
few,17,TRBJ1-3,NA,TRBV19,CASSPIEDRRPGNTIYF,TGTGCCAGTAGTCCGATCGAAGACAGGAGACCTGGAAACACCATATATTTT
NA,15,TRBJ1-4,NA,TRBV6-1,CASRAGGALDEKLFF,TGTGCCAGCAGAGCTGGGGGGGCGCTGGATGAAAAACTGTTTTTT
few,15,TRBJ2-3,TRBD1,TRBV6-5,CASSYGDRGRDTQYF,TGTGCCAGCAGTTATGGGGACAGGGGGAGAGATACGCAGTATTTT
NA,18,TRBJ2-6,NA,TRBV21-1,CASSVDEDRGRGANVLTF,TGTGCCAGCAGCGTGGATGAGGACAGGGGGCGAGGGGCCAACGTCCTGACTTTC
NA,13,TRBJ2-5,TRBD1,TRBV11-2,CASSGRDRETQYF,TGTGCCAGCAGCGGCCGGGACAGAGAGACCCAGTACTTC
NA,16,TRBJ1-2,TRBD1,TRBV29-1,CSVEGKGTGSWYGYTF,TGCAGCGTTGAGGGTAAAGGGACAGGGAGTTGGTACGGCTACACCTTC
NA,17,TRBJ1-5,NA,TRBV4-1,CASSQDVSGASNQPQHF,TGCGCCAGCAGCCAAGATGTGTCGGGGGCGAGCAATCAGCCCCAGCATTTT
few,13,TRBJ2-2,NA,TRBV18,CASSPLRSGELFF,TGTGCCAGCTCACCTTTGAGGTCCGGGGAGCTGTTTTTT
once,16,TRBJ2-4,NA,TRBV7-2,CASSQGQTLAKNIQYF,TGTGCCAGCAGCCAAGGACAGACTCTAGCCAAAAACATTCAGTACTTC
NA,12,TRBJ2-3,NA,TRBV7-2,CASSIITDTQYF,TGTGCCAGCAGCATCATCACAGATACGCAGTATTTT
NA,13,TRBJ1-1,NA,TRBV5-1,CASSLEGVTSAFF,TGCGCCAGCAGCTTGGAAGGGGTCACGAGTGCTTTCTTT
NA,12,TRBJ2-2,NA,TRBV11-1,CASSLSTGELFF,TGTGCCAGCAGCCTTTCAACCGGGGAGCTGTTTTTT
NA,12,TRBJ1-1,TRBD1,TRBV7-9,CASSSQGGEAFF,TGTGCCAGCAGCTCCCAGGGGGGAGAAGCTTTCTTT
NA,15,TRBJ1-5,TRBD1,TRBV18,CASSEGQGSGQPQHF,TGTGCCAGCTCAGAAGGACAGGGTAGCGGTCAGCCCCAGCATTTT